A selection of T cell receptor beta chains follows, all from one sample in a study of cytomegalovirus exposure and HLA in healthy donors. Only in-frame clones appear in the TCRdb table, and some are missing; sequencing was by immunoSEQ multiplex PCR. The sample holds 84,000 or so clones; about 80% are singletons and the top ten take 3.3%. The sequenced material came from PBMCs. Source of these receptors: a man aged 50 to 60 in good health and CMV-seronegative. Each CDR3 is given with its conserved first and last residue. The D gene is left open where the match is weak. Expanded clones get a size class; other rows say once, few or many, or leave the size out.

>-|-|TRBJ1-1|TRBV28
CASSFPEGVGGAFF
TGTGCCAGCAGTTTCCCCGAGGGCGTCGGAGGGGCTTTCTTT
>-|-|TRBJ1-1|TRBV6-4
CASRLGGDTEAFF
TGTGCCAGCCGCCTGGGGGGGGACACTGAAGCTTTCTTT
>-|TRBD1|TRBJ1-4|TRBV5-1
CASSNTGAVNEKLFF
TGCGCCAGCAGCAATACAGGGGCCGTCAATGAAAAACTGTTTTTT
>-|-|TRBJ1-3|TRBV2
CASKEAGAGNTIYF
TGTGCCAGCAAAGAAGCAGGGGCTGGAAACACCATATATTTT
>-|TRBD1|TRBJ1-4|TRBV11-1
CASSRNRGIGEKLFF
TGTGCCAGCAGCCGTAACAGGGGTATTGGGGAAAAACTGTTTTTT
>-|TRBD1|TRBJ2-7|TRBV5-1
CASSSSTGQGYEQYF
TGCGCCAGCAGCTCGTCGACGGGACAGGGGTACGAGCAGTACTTC
>-|-|TRBJ1-3|TRBV6-1
CASSEREGSGNTIYF
TGTGCCAGCAGTGAACGGGAAGGCTCTGGAAACACCATATATTTT
>-|TRBD1|TRBJ2-7|TRBV7-9
CASSLYRDRTYEQYF
TGTGCCAGCAGCTTATACCGGGACAGAACCTACGAGCAGTACTTC
>-|-|TRBJ1-6|TRBV18
CASSPESNNSPLHF
TGTGCCAGCTCACCCGAGAGTAATAATTCACCCCTCCACTTT
>-|-|TRBJ2-4|TRBV9
CASSPRLEIPLQYF
TGTGCCAGCAGCCCCAGACTAGAAATTCCTCTTCAGTACTTC
>-|TRBD1|TRBJ1-5|TRBV5-1
CASSPGQGNQPQHF
TGCGCCAGCAGCCCGGGACAGGGCAATCAGCCCCAGCATTTT
>-|-|TRBJ1-1|TRBV6-6
CASSLRAGRSTEAFF
TGTGCCAGCAGTCTCAGGGCCGGACGGAGCACTGAAGCTTTCTTT
>-|-|TRBJ1-1|TRBV2
CASMGERGSTEAFF
TGTGCCAGCATGGGGGAGAGGGGGTCAACTGAAGCTTTCTTT
>-|TRBD1|TRBJ1-2|TRBV6-6
CASSYGTGGTYGYTF
TGTGCCAGCAGTTACGGGACAGGGGGTACCTATGGCTACACCTTC
>few|-|TRBJ2-1|TRBV30
CAWSLGTDQFF
TGTGCCTGGAGTTTGGGCACAGACCAGTTCTTC
>-|TRBD1|TRBJ1-2|TRBV18
CASSQNPGQAGLTYGYTF
TGTGCCAGCTCACAAAATCCGGGACAGGCGGGCTTAACCTATGGCTACACCTTC
>-|TRBD1|TRBJ2-3|TRBV7-9
CASSSRGQGKGTDTQYF
TGTGCCAGCAGCTCTAGGGGACAGGGTAAAGGCACAGATACGCAGTATTTT
>few|-|TRBJ1-3|TRBV6-5
CASSYSRVGNTIYF
TGTGCCAGCAGTTACTCGAGGGTCGGAAACACCATATATTTT
>few|-|TRBJ1-1|TRBV28
CASSPMVRGTEAFF
TGTGCCAGCAGTCCCATGGTGAGAGGAACTGAAGCTTTCTTT
>-|-|TRBJ1-2|TRBV11-2
CASSFGQSSGYTF
TGTGCCAGCAGCTTCGGACAGTCATCCGGCTACACCTTC
>-|TRBD1|TRBJ1-6|TRBV10-3
CAISESGTDRSPLHF
TGTGCCATCAGTGAGTCGGGGACAGATCGTTCACCCCTCCACTTT
>few|TRBD2|TRBJ2-5|TRBV7-9
CASSLASGGRQETQYF
TGTGCCAGCAGCTTAGCCAGCGGGGGGAGGCAAGAGACCCAGTACTTC
>-|-|TRBJ2-5|TRBV5-5
CASSRGAPQETQYF
TGTGCCAGCAGCCGGGGGGCTCCTCAAGAGACCCAGTACTTC
>-|-|TRBJ2-5|TRBV7-2
CASSTGQQPETQYF
TGTGCCAGCAGCACTGGACAGCAACCAGAGACCCAGTACTTC
>-|-|TRBJ1-6|TRBV19
CASSALLTVYNSPLHF
TGTGCCAGTTCGGCCCTACTGACAGTATATAATTCACCCCTCCACTTT
>few|-|TRBJ2-2|TRBV7-2
CASSWGGETGELFF
TGTGCCAGCAGCTGGGGGGGCGAGACCGGGGAGCTGTTTTTT
>-|TRBD2|TRBJ2-1|TRBV2
CASKAGSSYNEQFF
TGTGCCAGCAAAGCGGGGAGCTCCTACAATGAGCAGTTCTTC
>-|TRBD1|TRBJ2-1|TRBV11-2
CASSPDRGAYNEQFF
TGTGCCAGCAGCCCGGACAGGGGGGCCTACAATGAGCAGTTCTTC
>-|TRBD1|TRBJ2-7|TRBV4-2
CASSQGTGDYEQYF
TGTGCCAGCAGCCAAGGGACAGGGGACTACGAGCAGTACTTC
>-|TRBD1|TRBJ2-5|TRBV11-2
CASSQDRAETQYF
TGTGCCAGCAGCCAGGACAGGGCAGAGACCCAGTACTTC
>-|TRBD1|TRBJ1-4|TRBV6-5
CASGQQGAREEKLFF
TGTGCCAGCGGTCAACAGGGGGCGCGGGAAGAAAAACTGTTTTTT
>-|-|TRBJ2-5|TRBV19
CASSRGGVWGETQYF
TGTGCCAGTAGTAGGGGCGGGGTTTGGGGAGAGACCCAGTACTTC
>-|TRBD2|TRBJ2-3|TRBV2
CASPGGVAGDTQYF
TGTGCCAGCCCCGGAGGGGTAGCGGGAGATACGCAGTATTTT
>once|TRBD1|TRBJ2-5|TRBV5-8
CASSPPGTVRGTQYF
TGTGCCAGCAGCCCGCCCGGGACAGTGAGAGGGACCCAGTACTTC
>-|-|TRBJ2-7|TRBV21-1
CASSKGGTSVCEQYF
TGTGCCAGCAGCAAGGGGGGGACTAGCGTCTGCGAGCAGTACTTC
>-|TRBD1|TRBJ2-3|TRBV2
CASIGPGQGQYF
TGTGCCAGCATCGGACCGGGACAGGGCCAGTATTTT
>-|-|TRBJ1-2|TRBV7-8
CASSLGGQAYGYTF
TGTGCCAGCAGCTTAGGTGGGCAGGCCTATGGCTACACCTTC
>-|TRBD1|TRBJ1-1|TRBV11-2
CASRASTGREAFF
TGTGCCAGCAGAGCTTCGACAGGGCGTGAGGCTTTCTTT
>few|-|TRBJ1-1|TRBV19
CASSLTAWGTEAFF
TGTGCCAGTAGCTTGACAGCTTGGGGCACTGAAGCTTTCTTT
>-|-|TRBJ2-7|TRBV5-6
CASSLRAHYEQYF
TGTGCCAGCAGCTTAAGAGCCCACTACGAGCAGTACTTC
>-|TRBD2|TRBJ2-7|TRBV6-5
CASQLRSSGYYEQYF
TGTGCCAGCCAACTCAGGTCTAGCGGTTACTACGAGCAGTACTTC
>-|TRBD2|TRBJ2-5|TRBV11-2
CASSSWTSGNQETQYF
TGTGCCAGCAGCTCGTGGACTAGCGGGAACCAAGAGACCCAGTACTTC
>once|TRBD2|TRBJ2-3|TRBV5-1
CASSFRTSGDTDTQYF
TGCGCCAGCAGCTTTAGGACTAGCGGGGACACAGATACGCAGTATTTT
>-|TRBD2|TRBJ2-5|TRBV14
CASSQGLAGVETQYF
TGTGCCAGCAGCCAGGGACTAGCGGGTGTGGAGACCCAGTACTTC
>-|TRBD1|TRBJ1-6|TRBV6-5
CASSYDGQGHAPLHF
TGTGCCAGCAGTTACGATGGACAGGGGCACGCACCCCTCCACTTT